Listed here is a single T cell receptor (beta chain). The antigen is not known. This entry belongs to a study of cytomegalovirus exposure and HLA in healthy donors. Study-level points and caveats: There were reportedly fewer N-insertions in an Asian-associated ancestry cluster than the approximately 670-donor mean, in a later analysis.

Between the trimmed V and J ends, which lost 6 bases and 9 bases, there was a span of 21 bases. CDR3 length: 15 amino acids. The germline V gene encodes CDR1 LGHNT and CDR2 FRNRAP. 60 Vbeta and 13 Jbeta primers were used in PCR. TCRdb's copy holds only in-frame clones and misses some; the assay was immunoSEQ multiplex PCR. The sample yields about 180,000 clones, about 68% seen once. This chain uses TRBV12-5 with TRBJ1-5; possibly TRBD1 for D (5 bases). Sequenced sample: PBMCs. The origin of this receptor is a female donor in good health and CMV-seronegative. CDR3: CASGRGGTLEWPQHF. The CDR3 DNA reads TGTGCTAGTGGACGTGGAGGGACCCTCGAGTGGCCCCAGCATTTT.